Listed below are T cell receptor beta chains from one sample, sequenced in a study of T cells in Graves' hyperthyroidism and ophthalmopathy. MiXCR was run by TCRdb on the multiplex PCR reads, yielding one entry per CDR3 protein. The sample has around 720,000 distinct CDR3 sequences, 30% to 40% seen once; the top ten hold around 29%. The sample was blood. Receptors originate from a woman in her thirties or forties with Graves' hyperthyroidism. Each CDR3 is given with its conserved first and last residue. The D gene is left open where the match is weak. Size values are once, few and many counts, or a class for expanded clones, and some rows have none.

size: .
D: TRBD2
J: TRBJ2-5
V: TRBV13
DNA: TGTGCCAGCAGCCAAGACTCAGGGCGGGGGGGAGAGACCCAGTACTTC
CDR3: CASSQDSGRGGETQYF

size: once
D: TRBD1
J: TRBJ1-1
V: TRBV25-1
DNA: TGTGCCAGCACCGGGACAGGCCAGCCTGAAGCTTTCTTT
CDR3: CASTGTGQPEAFF

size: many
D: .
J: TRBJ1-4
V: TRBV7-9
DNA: TGTGCCAGCGGAGCGAGGGGGAATGAAAAACTGTTTTTT
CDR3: CASGARGNEKLFF

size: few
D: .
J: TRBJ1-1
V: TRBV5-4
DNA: TGTGCCAGCACCAATCCCGGGGGTCAGGAGGCTGAAGCTTTCTTT
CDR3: CASTNPGGQEAEAFF

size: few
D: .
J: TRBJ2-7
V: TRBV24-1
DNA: TGTGCCACCAGTGTTGGGGGGCCGACCTACGAGCAGTACTTC
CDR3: CATSVGGPTYEQYF

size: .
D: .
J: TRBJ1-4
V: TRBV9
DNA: TGTGCCAGCAGCGCAGGACTGAATAATGAAAAACTGTTTTTT
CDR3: CASSAGLNNEKLFF

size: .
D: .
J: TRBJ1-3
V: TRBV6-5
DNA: TGTGCCAGCAGTTACTCGAATAATGGAAACACCATATATTTT
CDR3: CASSYSNNGNTIYF

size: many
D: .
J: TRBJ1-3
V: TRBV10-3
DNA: TGTGCCATCAGTAGAGCTCCGGGCCCCCAGACTACGGGAAACACCATATATTTT
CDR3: CAISRAPGPQTTGNTIYF

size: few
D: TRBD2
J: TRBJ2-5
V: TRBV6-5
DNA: TGTGCCAGCAGTTACTGGCACGGGAGGGAGACCCAGTACTTC
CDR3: CASSYWHGRETQYF

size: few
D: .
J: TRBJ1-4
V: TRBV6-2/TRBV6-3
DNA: TGTGCCAGCAGCCCCCCCGAGGGGCGCAATGAAAAACTGTTTTTT
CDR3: CASSPPEGRNEKLFF

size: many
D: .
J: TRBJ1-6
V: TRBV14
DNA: TGTGCCAGCAGCCAAATAGATAATTCACCCCTCCACTTT
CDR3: CASSQIDNSPLHF

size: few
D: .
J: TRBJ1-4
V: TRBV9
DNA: TGTGCCAGCAGCGTAGGGAAAAATGAAAAACTGTTTTTT
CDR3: CASSVGKNEKLFF

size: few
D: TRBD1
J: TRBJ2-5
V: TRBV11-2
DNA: TGTGCCAGCAGCTTAGAGGTGACAGGGGGCTTGGAGACCCAGTACTTC
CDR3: CASSLEVTGGLETQYF

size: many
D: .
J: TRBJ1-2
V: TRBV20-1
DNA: TGCAGTGCCTCCGGGACACCCTCGGGTAGGGGCTACACCTTC
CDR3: CSASGTPSGRGYTF

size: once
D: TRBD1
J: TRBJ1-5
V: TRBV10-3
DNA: TGTGCCATCAGTGAGTCCAGGGGGCAAGAGACCCAGCATTTT
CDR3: CAISESRGQETQHF

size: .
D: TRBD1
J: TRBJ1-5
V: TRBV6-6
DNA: TGTGCCAGCAGTACCGGGACAGTCAGTTTTAGCAATCAGCCCCAGCATTTT
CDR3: CASSTGTVSFSNQPQHF

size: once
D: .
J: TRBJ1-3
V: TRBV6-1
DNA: TGTGCCAGCGAGAGACAGGACGGAAACACCATATATTTT
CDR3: CASERQDGNTIYF

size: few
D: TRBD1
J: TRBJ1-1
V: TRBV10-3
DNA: TGTGCCATCAGCCGGACAGGGCTTGATGCTTTCTTT
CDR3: CAISRTGLDAFF

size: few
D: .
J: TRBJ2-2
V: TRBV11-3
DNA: TGTGCCAGCAGCTTAGAGAGGGGCTACACCGGGGAGCTGTTTTTT
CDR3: CASSLERGYTGELFF

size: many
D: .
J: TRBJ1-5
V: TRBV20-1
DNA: TGCAGTGCTAGAGATGACGGAGTTAATCAGCCCCAGCATTTT
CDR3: CSARDDGVNQPQHF

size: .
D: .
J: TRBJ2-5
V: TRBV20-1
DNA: TGCAGTGCTGCCGGAGGGCAGGGGGAAGATACGCAGTACTTC
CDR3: CSAAGGQGEDTQYF

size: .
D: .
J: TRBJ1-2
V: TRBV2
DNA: TGTGCCAGCAGTGAAGCTAGCGGGGGTTATGGCTACACCTTC
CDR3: CASSEASGGYGYTF

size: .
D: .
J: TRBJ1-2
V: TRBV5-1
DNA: TGCGCCAGCAGCTTGGAAGGGCATTCAAGTTATGGCTACACCTTC
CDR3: CASSLEGHSSYGYTF

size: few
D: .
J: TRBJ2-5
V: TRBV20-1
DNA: TGCAGTGCCCCCCAACAGGGCGTTTTAGAGACCCAGTACTTC
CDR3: CSAPQQGVLETQYF

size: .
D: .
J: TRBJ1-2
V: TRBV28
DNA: TGTGCCACAGGAGGGGCTGATCTCTATGGCTACACCTTC
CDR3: CATGGADLYGYTF

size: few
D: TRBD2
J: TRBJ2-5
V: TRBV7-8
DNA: TGTGCCAGCAGCTCAGTTTCAGCGGGAGCGGGGCGAGAGACCCAGTACTTC
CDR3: CASSSVSAGAGRETQYF

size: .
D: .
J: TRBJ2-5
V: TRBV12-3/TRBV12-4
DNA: TGTGCCAGCAGTTACTCGACAGGCCTTCCATACTTC
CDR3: CASSYSTGLPYF

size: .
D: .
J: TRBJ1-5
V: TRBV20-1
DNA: TGCAGTGCTAGTTATGGGGCGGCGACCTATAGCAATCAGCCCCAGCATTTT
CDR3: CSASYGAATYSNQPQHF

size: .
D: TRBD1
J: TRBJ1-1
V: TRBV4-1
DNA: TGCGCCAGCAGCCAAGACCCCGCGGGGACAGGTAACACTGAAGCTTTCTTT
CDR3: CASSQDPAGTGNTEAFF

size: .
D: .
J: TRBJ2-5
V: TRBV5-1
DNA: TGTGCCAGCAGCTTAGCCGCGGAAGAGACCCAGTACTTC
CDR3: CASSLAAEETQYF

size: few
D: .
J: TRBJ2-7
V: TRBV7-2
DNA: TGTGCCAGCAGCTTAGCCCTTGGGTATAGCTCCTACGAGCAGTACTTC
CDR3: CASSLALGYSSYEQYF

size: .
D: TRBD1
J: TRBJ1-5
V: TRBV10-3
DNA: TGTGCCATCCTGGGCGCCGCTGGGACAGGGGTCAATCAGCCCCAGCATTTT
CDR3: CAILGAAGTGVNQPQHF

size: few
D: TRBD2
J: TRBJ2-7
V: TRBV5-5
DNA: TGTGCCAGCAGCGCGGGACCCCGGGGGGATATTGGTGGCGAGCAGTACTTC
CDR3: CASSAGPRGDIGGEQYF

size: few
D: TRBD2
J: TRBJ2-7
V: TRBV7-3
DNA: TGCGCCAGCAGCTCCTACGGACTAGAGGCCAGCGAGCAGTACTTC
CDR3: CASSSYGLEASEQYF

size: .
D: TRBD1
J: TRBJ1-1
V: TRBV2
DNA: TGTGCCAGCAGTTCTAGACAGGGGTCGGACACTTCTCTGAGCGCTGAAGCTTTCTTT
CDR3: CASSSRQGSDTSLSAEAFF

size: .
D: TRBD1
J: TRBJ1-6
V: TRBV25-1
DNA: TGTGCCAGCAGTGAAGGGGAGACAGGGGGCTATTCACCCCTCCACTTT
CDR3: CASSEGETGGYSPLHF

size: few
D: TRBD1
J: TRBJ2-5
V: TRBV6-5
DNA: TGTGCCAGCAGTGAATTGACAGGGGTGGAGGAGACCCAGTACTTC
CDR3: CASSELTGVEETQYF

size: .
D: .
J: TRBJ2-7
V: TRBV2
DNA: TGTGCCAGCAGTTCATCCGGGACCTCTGCTTACAAGCAGTACTTC
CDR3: CASSSSGTSAYKQYF

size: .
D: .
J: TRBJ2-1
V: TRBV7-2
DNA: TGTGCCAGCAGCTTAGTGATCGGGACCAACAACAATGAGCAGTTCTTC
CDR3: CASSLVIGTNNNEQFF

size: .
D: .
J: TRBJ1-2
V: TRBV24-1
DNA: TGTGCCACCAGTGATTTGGTCGACTATGGCTACACCTTC
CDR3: CATSDLVDYGYTF

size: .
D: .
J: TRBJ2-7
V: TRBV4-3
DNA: TGCGCCAGCAGCCAAGCGCGGCTCGACTATCACTTCTACGAGCAGTACTTC
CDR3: CASSQARLDYHFYEQYF

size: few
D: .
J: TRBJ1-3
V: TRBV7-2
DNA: TGTGCCAGCAGCTTAGCTTCCGGGGGCGGTTCTGGAAACACCATATATTTT
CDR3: CASSLASGGGSGNTIYF

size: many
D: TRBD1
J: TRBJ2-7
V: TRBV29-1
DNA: TGCAGCGTTACGACAGGGGGCTTTTACGAGCAGTACTTC
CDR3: CSVTTGGFYEQYF